This T cell receptor beta chain was captured by sequencing in a study of CD8+ T cells in alopecia areata. As the sequencing template, cDNA was produced by extracting RNA and reverse transcribing it. Sequenced by immunoSEQ multiplex PCR; TCRdb stores in-frame clones only, minus some. The repertoire holds around 190,000 clones, with approximately 60% as singletons. Treatment defined: oral pan-JAK inhibitor, 5-10 mg twice daily. The V end was cut by 5 bases, the J end by 8 bases, with 21 bases between. From germline, CDR1 is SGHDN and CDR2 FVKESK. The CDR3 is made up of 15 amino acids. This chain links TRBV14 with TRBJ1-2; perhaps TRBD1 as D (6 bases). The TCR comes from a human donor with alopecia areata. The material sequenced was CD4+ T cells sorted from blood, taken at week 4, from a patient treated with tofacitinib. The CDR3 sequence is CASSSLTGNREGYTF. In DNA form, the CDR3 reads TGTGCCAGCAGCTCCCTAACGGGGAACAGGGAAGGCTACACCTTC.